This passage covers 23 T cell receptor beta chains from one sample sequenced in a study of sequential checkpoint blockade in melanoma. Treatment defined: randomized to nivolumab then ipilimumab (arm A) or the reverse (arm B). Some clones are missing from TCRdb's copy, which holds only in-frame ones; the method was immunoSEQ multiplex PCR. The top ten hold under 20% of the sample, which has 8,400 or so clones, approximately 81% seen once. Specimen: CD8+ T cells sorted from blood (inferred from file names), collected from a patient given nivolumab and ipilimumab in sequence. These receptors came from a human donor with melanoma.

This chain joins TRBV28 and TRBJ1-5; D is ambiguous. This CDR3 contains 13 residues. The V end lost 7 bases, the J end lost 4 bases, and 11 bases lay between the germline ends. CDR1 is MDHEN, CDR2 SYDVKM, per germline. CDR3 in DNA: TGTGCCAGCAATCCGGGTTGGAATCAGCCCCAGCATTTT. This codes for CASNPGWNQPQHF. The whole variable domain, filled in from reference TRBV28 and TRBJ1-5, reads DVKVTQSSRYLVKRTGEKVFLECVQDMDHENMFWYRQDPGLGLRLIYFSYDVKMKEKGDIPEGYSVSREKKERFSLILESASTNQTSMYLCASNPGWNQPQHFGDGTRLSIL.

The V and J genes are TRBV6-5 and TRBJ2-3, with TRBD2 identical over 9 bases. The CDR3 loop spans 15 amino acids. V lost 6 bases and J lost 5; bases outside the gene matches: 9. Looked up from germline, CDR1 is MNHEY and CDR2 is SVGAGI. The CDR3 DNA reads TGTGCCAGCAGATTGCTAGCGGGACTCGAAGATACGCAGTATTTT. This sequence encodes CASRLLAGLEDTQYF.

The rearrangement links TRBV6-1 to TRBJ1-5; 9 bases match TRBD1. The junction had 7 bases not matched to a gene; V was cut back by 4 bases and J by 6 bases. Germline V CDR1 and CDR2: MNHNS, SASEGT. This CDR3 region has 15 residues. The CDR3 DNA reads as TGTGCCAGCAGTGGAACTACAGGGGGCGTTCAGCCCCAGCATTTT. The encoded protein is CASSGTTGGVQPQHF.

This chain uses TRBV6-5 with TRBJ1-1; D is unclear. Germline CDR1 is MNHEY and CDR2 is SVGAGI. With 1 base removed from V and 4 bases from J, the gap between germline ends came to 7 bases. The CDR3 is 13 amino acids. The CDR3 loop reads CASSYLDSTEAFF. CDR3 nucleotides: TGTGCCAGCAGTTACTTGGACTCCACTGAAGCTTTCTTT.

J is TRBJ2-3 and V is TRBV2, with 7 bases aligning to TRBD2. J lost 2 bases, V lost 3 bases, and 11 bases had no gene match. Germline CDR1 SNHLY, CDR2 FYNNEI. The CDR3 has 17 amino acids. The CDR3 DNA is TGTGCCAGCAGTGATCCCGGGACTACATGGACCACAGATACGCAGTATTTT. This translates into CASSDPGTTWTTDTQYF. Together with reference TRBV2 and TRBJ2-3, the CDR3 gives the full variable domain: EPEVTQTPSHQVTQMGQEVILRCVPISNHLYFYWYRQILGQKVEFLVSFYNNEISEKSEIFDDQFSVERPDGSNFTLKIRSTKLEDSAMYFCASSDPGTTWTTDTQYFGPGTRLTVL.

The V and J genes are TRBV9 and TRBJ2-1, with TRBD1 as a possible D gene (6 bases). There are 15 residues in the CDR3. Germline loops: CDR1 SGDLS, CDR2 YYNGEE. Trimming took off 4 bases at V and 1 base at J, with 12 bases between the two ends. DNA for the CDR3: TGTGCCAGCAGCACAACAGGGTTGTCCTACAATGAGCAGTTCTTC. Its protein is CASSTTGLSYNEQFF.

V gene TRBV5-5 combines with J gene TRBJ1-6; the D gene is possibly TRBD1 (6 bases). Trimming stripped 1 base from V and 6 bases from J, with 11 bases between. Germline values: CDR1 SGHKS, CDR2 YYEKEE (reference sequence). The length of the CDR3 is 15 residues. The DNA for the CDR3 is TGTGCCAGCAGCTTGAGCGGACAGCCTAATTCACCCCTCCACTTT. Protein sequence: CASSLSGQPNSPLHF. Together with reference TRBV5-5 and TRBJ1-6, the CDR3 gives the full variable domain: DAGVTQSPTHLIKTRGQQVTLRCSPISGHKSVSWYQQVLGQGPQFIFQYYEKEERGRGNFPDRFSARQFPNYSSELNVNALLLGDSALYLCASSLSGQPNSPLHFGNGTRLTVT.

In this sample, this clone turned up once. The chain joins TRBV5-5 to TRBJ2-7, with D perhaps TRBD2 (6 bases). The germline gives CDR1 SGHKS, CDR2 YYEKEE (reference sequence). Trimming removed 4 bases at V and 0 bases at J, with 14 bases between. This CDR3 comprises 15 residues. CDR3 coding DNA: TGTGCCAGCAGCGATGAGATGGGGGGCTCCTACGAGCAGTACTTC. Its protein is CASSDEMGGSYEQYF.

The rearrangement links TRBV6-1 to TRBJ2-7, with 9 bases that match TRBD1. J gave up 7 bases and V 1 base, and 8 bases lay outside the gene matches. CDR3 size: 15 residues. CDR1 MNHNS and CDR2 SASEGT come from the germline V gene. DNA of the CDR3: TGTGCCAGCAGTGAAGGGACAGGGGAATGGAGGGAGCAGTACTTC. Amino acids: CASSEGTGEWREQYF.

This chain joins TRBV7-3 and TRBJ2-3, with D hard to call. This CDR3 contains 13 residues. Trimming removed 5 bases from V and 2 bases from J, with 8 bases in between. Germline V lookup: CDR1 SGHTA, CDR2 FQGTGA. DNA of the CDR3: TGTGCCAGCAGCGATGTACACACAGATACGCAGTATTTT. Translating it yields CASSDVHTDTQYF.

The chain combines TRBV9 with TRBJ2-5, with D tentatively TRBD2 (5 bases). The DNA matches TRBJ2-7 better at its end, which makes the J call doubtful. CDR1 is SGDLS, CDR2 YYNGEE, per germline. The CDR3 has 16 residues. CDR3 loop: CASSPAGSLDSYEQYF. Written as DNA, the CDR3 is TGTGCCAGCAGCCCCGCTGGGAGCCTAGACTCCTACGAGCAGTACTTC.

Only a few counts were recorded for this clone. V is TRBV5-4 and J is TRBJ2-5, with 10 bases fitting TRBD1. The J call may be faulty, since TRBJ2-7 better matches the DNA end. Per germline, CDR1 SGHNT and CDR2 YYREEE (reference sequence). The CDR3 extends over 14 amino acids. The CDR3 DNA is TGTGCCAGCAGCTTCGGGACAGGGGACTACGAGCAGTACTTC. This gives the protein CASSFGTGDYEQYF.

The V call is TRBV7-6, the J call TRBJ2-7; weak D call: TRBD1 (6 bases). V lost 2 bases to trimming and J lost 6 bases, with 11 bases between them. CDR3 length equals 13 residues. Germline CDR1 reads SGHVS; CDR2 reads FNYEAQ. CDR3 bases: TGTGCCAGCAGCTTATTCAGGGGCTCCGAGCAGTACTTC. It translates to CASSLFRGSEQYF.

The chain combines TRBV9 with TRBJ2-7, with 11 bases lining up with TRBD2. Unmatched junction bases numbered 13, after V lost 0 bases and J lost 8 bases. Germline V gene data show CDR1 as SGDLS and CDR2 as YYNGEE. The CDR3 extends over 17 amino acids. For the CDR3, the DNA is TGTGCCAGCAGCGTAGATTCTAGCGGGGGGCCTCGGGTTAAGCAGTACTTC. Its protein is CASSVDSSGGPRVKQYF.

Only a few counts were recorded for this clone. CDR3 residues: CASSHSYEQYF. CDR3 DNA sequence: TGTGCCAGCAGTCACTCCTACGAGCAGTACTTC. The chain recombines TRBV28 with TRBJ2-7, with D unresolved. The ends were cut back, 5 bases at V and 0 bases at J, with 2 bases in the middle. The germline CDR1 and CDR2 sequences are MDHEN and SYDVKM. There are 11 residues in the CDR3.

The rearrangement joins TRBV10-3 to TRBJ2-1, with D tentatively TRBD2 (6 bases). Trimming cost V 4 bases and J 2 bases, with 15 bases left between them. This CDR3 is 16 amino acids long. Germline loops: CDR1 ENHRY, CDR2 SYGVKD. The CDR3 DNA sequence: TGTGCCATCAGTGGCTCCGGGACTTCGACCTACAATGAGCAGTTCTTC. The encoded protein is CAISGSGTSTYNEQFF.

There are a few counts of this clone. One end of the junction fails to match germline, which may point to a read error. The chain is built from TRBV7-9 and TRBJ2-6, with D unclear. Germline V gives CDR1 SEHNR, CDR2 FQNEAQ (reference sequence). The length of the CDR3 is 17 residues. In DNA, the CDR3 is TGCGCCAGCAGCCCGGGTGGTTCGGATTCTGGGGCCAACGTCCTGACTTTC. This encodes CASSPGGSDSGANVLTF. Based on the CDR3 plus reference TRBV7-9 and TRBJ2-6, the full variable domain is DTGVSQNPRHKITKRGQNVTFRCDPISEHNRLYWYRQTLGQGPEFLTYFQNEAQLEKSRLLSDRFSAERPKGSFSTLEIQRTEQGDSAMYLCASSPGGSDSGANVLTFGAGSRLTVL.

The DNA of the CDR3 is TGTGCCAGCAGCATAGGACTAGCGGGGGGTCAAGGTGACAATGAGCAGTTCTTC. It codes for CASSIGLAGGQGDNEQFF. The chain links TRBV7-9 to TRBJ2-1, with 14 positions matching TRBD2. Germline CDR1 SEHNR, CDR2 FQNEAQ (reference sequence). CDR3 size: 18 residues. V was pared by 5 bases and J by 5 bases, with 11 bases of the junction left unmatched.

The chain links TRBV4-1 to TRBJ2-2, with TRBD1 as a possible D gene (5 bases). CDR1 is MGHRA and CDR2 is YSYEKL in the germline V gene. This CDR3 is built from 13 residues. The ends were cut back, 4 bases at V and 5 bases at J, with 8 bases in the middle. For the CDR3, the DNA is TGCGCCAGCAGCCCGACAGTAACCGGGGAGCTGTTTTTT. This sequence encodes CASSPTVTGELFF.

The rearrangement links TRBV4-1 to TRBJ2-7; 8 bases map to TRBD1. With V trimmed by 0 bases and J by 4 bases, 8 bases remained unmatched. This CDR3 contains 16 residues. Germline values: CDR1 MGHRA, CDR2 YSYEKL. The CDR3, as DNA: TGCGCCAGCAGCCAAGAACCTCAGGGGGCGCGGTACGAGCAGTACTTC. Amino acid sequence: CASSQEPQGARYEQYF.

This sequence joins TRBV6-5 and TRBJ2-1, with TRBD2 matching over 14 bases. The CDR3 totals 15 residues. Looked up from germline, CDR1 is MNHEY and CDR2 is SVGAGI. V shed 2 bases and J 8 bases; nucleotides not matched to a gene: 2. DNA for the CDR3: TGTGCCAGCAGTTACGGGACTAGCGGGGGTGATGAGCAGTTCTTC. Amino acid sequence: CASSYGTSGGDEQFF.

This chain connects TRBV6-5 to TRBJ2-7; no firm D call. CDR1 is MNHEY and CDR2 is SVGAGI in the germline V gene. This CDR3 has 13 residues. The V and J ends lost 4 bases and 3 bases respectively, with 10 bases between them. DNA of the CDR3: TGTGCCAGCAGTTTGGGCTACCTCTACGAGCAGTACTTC. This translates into CASSLGYLYEQYF.

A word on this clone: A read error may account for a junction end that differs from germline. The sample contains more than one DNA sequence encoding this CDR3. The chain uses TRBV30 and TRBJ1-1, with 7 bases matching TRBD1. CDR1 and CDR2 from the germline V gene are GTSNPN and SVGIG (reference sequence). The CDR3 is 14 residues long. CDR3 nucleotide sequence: TGTGCTTGGAGTGTAGACAGGGAAAACACTGAAGCTTTCTTT. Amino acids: CAWSVDRENTEAFF.